This section outlines one T cell receptor beta chain sequence together with its context. This sample is part of a study of control samples from healthy donors and cancer patients. The germline V and J ends were trimmed by 4 bases and 8 bases, with 14 bases remaining between them. The CDR3 extends over 13 amino acids. Data came from immunoSEQ multiplex PCR; TCRdb stores just in-frame clones and leaves some out. Of roughly 180,000 clones listed, 85% to 95% are singletons. The V and J genes are TRBV12-3 or TRBV12-4 and TRBJ1-2; D call uncertain. The sequenced sample consisted of blood. This receptor was identified in a young woman in good health. The CDR3 sequence: CASSSSALRGYTF. The DNA of the CDR3 is TGTGCCAGCAGTTCCTCGGCCCTCCGGGGCTACACCTTC.